This T cell receptor (beta chain) was identified during a study of early T cells in non-severe SARS-CoV-2 infection. CDR1 and CDR2 (germline): LGHNA, YNFKEQ. The germline V and J ends were trimmed by 0 bases and 1 base, with 11 bases remaining between them. The CDR3 has 16 residues. This clonotype was seen only a few times. Individual cDNA molecules received unique molecular identifiers during library preparation. TCRdb ran MiXCR on the 5' RACE reads and lists one entry per CDR3 protein. The sample yields about 66,000 distinct CDR3 sequences, 20% to 25% seen once. This sequence was found in an adult who was a healthcare worker with PCR-confirmed SARS-CoV-2 infection or an uninfected control (not recorded which). The sequencing here drew on whole blood, taken at baseline. The V call is TRBV4-2, the J call TRBJ2-3, with D perhaps being TRBD1 or TRBD2 (5 bases each). The CDR3 DNA reads TGTGCCAGCAGCCAAGACTCGCGAGGGGGCACAGATACGCAGTATTTT. Amino acids: CASSQDSRGGTDTQYF.